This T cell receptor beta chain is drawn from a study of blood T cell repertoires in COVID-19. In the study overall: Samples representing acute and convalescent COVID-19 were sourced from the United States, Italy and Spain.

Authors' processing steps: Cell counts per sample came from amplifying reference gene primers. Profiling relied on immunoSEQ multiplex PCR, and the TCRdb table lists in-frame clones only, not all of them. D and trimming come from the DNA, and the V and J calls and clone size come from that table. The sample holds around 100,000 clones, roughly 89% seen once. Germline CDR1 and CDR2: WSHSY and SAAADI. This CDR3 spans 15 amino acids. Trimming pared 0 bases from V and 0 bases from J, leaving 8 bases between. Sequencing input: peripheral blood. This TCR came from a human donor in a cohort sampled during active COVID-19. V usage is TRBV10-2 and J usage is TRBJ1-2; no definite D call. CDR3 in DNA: TGCGCCAGCAGTGAGTCGGCGGCCGCTAACTATGGCTACACCTTC. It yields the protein CASSESAAANYGYTF.